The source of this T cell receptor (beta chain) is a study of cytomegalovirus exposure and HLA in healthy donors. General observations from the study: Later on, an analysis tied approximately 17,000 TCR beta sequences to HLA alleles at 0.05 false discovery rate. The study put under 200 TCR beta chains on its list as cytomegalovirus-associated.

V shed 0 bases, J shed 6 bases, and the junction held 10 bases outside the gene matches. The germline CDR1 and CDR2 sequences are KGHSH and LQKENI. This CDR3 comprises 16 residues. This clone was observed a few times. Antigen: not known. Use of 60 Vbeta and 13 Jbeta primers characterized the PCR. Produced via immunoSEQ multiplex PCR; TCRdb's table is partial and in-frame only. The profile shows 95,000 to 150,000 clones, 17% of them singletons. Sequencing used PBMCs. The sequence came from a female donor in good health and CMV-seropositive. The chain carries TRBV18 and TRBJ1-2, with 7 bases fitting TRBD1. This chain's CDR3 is CASSPPDRVESNGYTF. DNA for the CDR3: TGTGCCAGCTCACCACCTGACAGGGTCGAAAGTAATGGCTACACCTTC. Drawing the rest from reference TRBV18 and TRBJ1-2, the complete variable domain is NAGVMQNPRHLVRRRGQEARLRCSPMKGHSHVYWYRQLPEEGLKFMVYLQKENIIDESGMPKERFSAEFPKEGPSILRIQQVVRGDSAAYFCASSPPDRVESNGYTFGSGTRLTVV.